This T cell receptor beta chain stems from a study of blood T cell repertoires in COVID-19. Study overall: The samples span acute and convalescent COVID-19 from the United States, Italy and Spain. PBMCs, B-cell-depleted T cells, or T cells provided the cDNA or gDNA that made up the material.

Per the study methods: The authors estimated nucleated cell counts from reference gene primer amplification. Method: immunoSEQ multiplex PCR; TCRdb's copy keeps in-frame clones and lacks some. The V and J calls and clone size come from that table; D and trimming were worked out from the DNA. The sample yields some 70,000 clones, more than 70% seen once. Germline CDR1 SGDLS, CDR2 YYNGEE. Trimming shortened V by 0 bases and J by 6 bases, and 6 bases separated the two germline ends. There are 13 residues in the CDR3. Sequencing was carried out using peripheral blood. The chain is built from TRBV9 and TRBJ2-2; D is unclear. The origin of this receptor is a woman aged 70 to 79 with acute or convalescent COVID-19. CDR3 in DNA: TGTGCCAGCAGCGTAGCGTCCCCCGGGGAGCTGTTTTTT. Amino acid sequence: CASSVASPGELFF.